Reported below is one T cell receptor (beta chain). Its antigen remains undetermined. No much larger clonotype is one base removed from it; base qualities were not supplied. The data originate from a study of shared clonotypes between healthy human individuals (dated by TCRdb to 2019 to 2021). With regard to the full study: Three men and a couple of women, aged 18 to 49 years, made up the cohort. To estimate repertoire size and how much clonotype sharing occurs between individuals, the study deeply sequenced the blood TCR repertoires of 5 or 6 healthy adults. To increase sequencing depth and limit assay-specific biases, different laboratories used diverse techniques to prepare libraries and sequence TCR repertoires. Leukapheresis yielded between about 0.85 and 10 billion PBMCs per donor.

TCR CDR3 regions were amplified from genomic DNA by multiplex PCR using the deep immunoSEQ assay. Extracted genomic DNA from each cell subset was distributed evenly across all wells of several immunoSEQ 96-well plates, and each plate was treated as a replicate. For unsorted PBMC, roughly 330 ng genomic DNA, equal to 30,000 or so T cell genomes, was loaded into each replicate PCR. Ten immunoSEQ deep assay plates were used to sequence unsorted PBMC genomic DNA. Purified libraries were measured with a Qubit 3.0 fluorometer, size-checked on a Bioanalyzer 2100, and measured again with the KAPA Library Quantification kit. Every immunoSEQ 96-well plate was sequenced on a dedicated single-read 150-cycle Illumina NextSeq 550 flow cell. The source study handled its data this way. Because the immunoSEQ output included only junctional sequences and no quality scores, the filtering could not be the same as the filtering used for full-length reads. Sequences were annotated with PyIR, a Python wrapper for IgBLAST v1.9, using IMGT germline references to assign V/J genes and CDR3. Any read was removed if the V/J assignment was weak (E-value above 1e-6), the CDR3 was missing, or the read contained stop codons, out-of-frame junctions, or ambiguous translated residues. V3J clonotypes were defined as sequences sharing the same inferred V gene, J gene, and CDR3 amino acid sequence. To compute the percentage overlap between repertoires, the number of shared unique clonotypes was divided by the size of the smaller repertoire. Richness of each repertoire was evaluated using RTK rarefaction, the Chao1 estimator, and Recon v2.1 estimates of unobserved clonotypes. Imported from immuneACCESS, the table was reduced by TCRdb to in-frame sequences with V and J called. These copies leave out some clones; in studies compared against another copy, an unresolved V gene accounts for under half, and the cause of the remainder is not known. V, J and clone size are taken as reported in that table, and D and trimming were inferred from the DNA itself. In this sample the table shows about half a million clones, 70% to 80% of which occur a single time. In total, the top ten clones hold approximately 12% of the sample.

From the cysteine up to the phenylalanine, the CDR3 has a length of 15 residues. Only the CDR3 DNA is retained, 45 bases long and in frame from the first base. Taken from the germline V gene, the CDR1 and CDR2 loops are MDHEN and SYDVKM. V is trimmed back by 7 bases and J by 1 base, and the junction contains 7 bases that no gene match accounts for. What the authors observed across the whole study: The genetic and exposure-history diversity represented was limited by the small number of donors. Sampling was restricted to blood, and TCR repertoires in tissue are likely to differ from TCR repertoires in blood. Pairwise subsampling led to the expectation that sequencing depth would affect the degree of clonotype sharing among donors.

The donors were healthy, HIV-negative adults with no recently reported acute infections or vaccinations. Only Caucasian adults living in Nashville, Tennessee, USA were represented among the donors. In the unsorted samples, 85 million to 100 million PBMCs were counted, and genomic DNA was extracted using the QIAamp DNA Blood Mini kit. After blood collection by leukapheresis, PBMCs were isolated using Ficoll-Histopaque density gradient centrifugation and then cryopreserved in the vapor phase of liquid nitrogen. This TCR came from a woman aged 40 to 50 in good health. Some clones in this sample may be carry-over from other donors' samples. The source material was PBMCs. The V and J segments used are TRBV28 and TRBJ2-7; the junction holds 10 bases that match TRBD2. The encoded CDR3 is CASTPSGRLSYEQYF. The bases are TGTGCCAGCACCCCTAGCGGGAGATTATCCTACGAGCAGTACTTC.